Described below is a single T cell receptor beta chain sequence and its context. Sequencing used immunoSEQ multiplex PCR; TCRdb keeps in-frame clones, though not all of them. This repertoire shows roughly 88,000 clones, just under 85% found once; its top ten account for approximately 20%. This sample is part of a study of control samples from healthy donors and cancer patients. Germline CDR1 is MNHNY and CDR2 is SVGAGI (reference sequence). V was shortened by 1 base and J by 5 bases, with 11 bases between the two germline ends. The CDR3 totals 15 residues. Sample: blood. This clonotype was sampled from a man aged 30-40 years in good health. The V call is TRBV6-6, the J call TRBJ2-2; D remains unclear. CDR3: CASSYFAPGTGELFF. The CDR3 DNA sequence: TGTGCCAGCAGTTACTTTGCCCCGGGTACCGGGGAGCTGTTTTTT.